This T cell receptor beta chain was retrieved from a study of blood T cell repertoires in COVID-19. CDR1 is SGHAT, CDR2 FQNNGV, per germline. CDR3 length: 14 residues. Trimming took 5 bases from V and 4 from J, leaving 14 bases between them. The authors' processing: Quantification of nucleated cells was approximated via reference gene primer amplification. Generated by immunoSEQ multiplex PCR, the TCRdb table keeps only in-frame clones and is missing some. The V and J calls and the clone size are those of that table, but D and trimming were determined from the DNA. This table holds tens of thousands of clones, around four fifths found once.

The sequenced sample consisted of peripheral blood. This clonotype was obtained from a human donor in a cohort sampled during active COVID-19. V gene TRBV11-2 combines with J gene TRBJ1-1; a weak D match, TRBD1 (5 bases). CDR3 protein: CASSPPPGFTEAFF. The CDR3 DNA follows: TGTGCCAGCAGCCCTCCCCCAGGGTTCACTGAAGCTTTCTTT.